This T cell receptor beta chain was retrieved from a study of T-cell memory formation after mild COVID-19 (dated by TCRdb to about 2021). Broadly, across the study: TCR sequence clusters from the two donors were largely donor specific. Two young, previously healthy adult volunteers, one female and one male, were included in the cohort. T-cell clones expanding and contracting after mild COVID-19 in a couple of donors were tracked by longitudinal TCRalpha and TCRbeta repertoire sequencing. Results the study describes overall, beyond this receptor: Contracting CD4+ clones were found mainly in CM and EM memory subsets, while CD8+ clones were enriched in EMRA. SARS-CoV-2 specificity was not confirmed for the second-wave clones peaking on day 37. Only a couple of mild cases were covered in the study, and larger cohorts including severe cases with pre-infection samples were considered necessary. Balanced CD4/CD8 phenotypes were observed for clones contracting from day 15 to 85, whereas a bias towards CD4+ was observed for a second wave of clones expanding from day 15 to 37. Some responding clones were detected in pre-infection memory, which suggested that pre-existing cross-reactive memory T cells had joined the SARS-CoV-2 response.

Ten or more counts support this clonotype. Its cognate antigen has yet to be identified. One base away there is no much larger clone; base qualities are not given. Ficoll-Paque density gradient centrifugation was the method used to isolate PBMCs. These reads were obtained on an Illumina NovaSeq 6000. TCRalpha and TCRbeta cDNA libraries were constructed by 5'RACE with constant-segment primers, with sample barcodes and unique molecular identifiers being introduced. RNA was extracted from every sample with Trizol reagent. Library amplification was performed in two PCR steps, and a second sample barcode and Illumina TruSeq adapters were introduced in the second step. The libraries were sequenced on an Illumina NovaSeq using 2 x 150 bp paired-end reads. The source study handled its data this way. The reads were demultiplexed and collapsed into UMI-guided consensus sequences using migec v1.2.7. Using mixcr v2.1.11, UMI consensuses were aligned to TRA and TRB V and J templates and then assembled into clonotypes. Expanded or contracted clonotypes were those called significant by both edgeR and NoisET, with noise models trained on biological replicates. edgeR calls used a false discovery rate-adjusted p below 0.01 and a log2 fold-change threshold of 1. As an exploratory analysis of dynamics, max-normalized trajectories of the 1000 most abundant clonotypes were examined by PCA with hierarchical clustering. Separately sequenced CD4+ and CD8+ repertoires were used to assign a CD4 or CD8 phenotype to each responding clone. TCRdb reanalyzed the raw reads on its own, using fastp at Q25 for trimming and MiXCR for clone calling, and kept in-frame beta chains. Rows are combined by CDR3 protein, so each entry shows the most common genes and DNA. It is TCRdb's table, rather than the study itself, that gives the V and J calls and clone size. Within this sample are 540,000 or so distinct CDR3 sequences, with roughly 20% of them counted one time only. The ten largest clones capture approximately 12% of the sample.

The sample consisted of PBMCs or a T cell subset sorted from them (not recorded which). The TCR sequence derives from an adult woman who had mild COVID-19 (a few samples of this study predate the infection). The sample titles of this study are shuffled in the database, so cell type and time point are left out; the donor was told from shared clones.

The CDR3 is CASSPRGNTEAFF. The DNA sequence is given as TGTGCCAGCTCACCGAGGGGGAACACTGAAGCTTTCTTT. The rearrangement combines TRBV6-2 or TRBV6-3 with TRBJ1-1, with TRBD1 perhaps the D gene, on 5 matching bases. The CDR3 runs 13 amino acids, cysteine and phenylalanine included. The retained sequence is limited to the CDR3, 39 bases, with the frame set at the first base. V is clipped by 8 bases and J by 1 base, and the sequence between their germline boundaries is 11 bases long. The germline V gene gives CDR1 as MNHEY and CDR2 as SVGEGT.